This TCR beta chain was identified during a study of a mutant IDH1 vaccine in newly diagnosed glioma. About the research overall: During weeks 1, 3, 5, 7, 11, 15, 19 and 23, patients received eight vaccinations. Mean patient age was approximately 40 years; around 60% were male and roughly 38% female. Earlier treatment was radiotherapy, temozolomide, or both, with most getting both. The study's findings and limits: Pseudoprogression seemed unlinked to shifts in top peripheral T cell clonotypes.

The repertoire was sequenced with immunoSEQ multiplex PCR; TCRdb's copy has only in-frame clones and lacks some. The table has 55,000 to 65,000 clones, about 80% seen once. Germline loops: CDR1 SGHAT, CDR2 FQNNGV. Trimming shortened V by 3 bases and J by 1 base, and 7 bases separated the two germline ends. There are 14 residues in the CDR3. Time point given: week 11, during vaccination. Alongside topical imiquimod, each dose of vaccine comprised 300 ug of mutant IDH1 20-mer peptide. With respect to this clone: Its specificity is unknown.

This sequence joins TRBV11-2 and TRBJ1-3; the D is unclear. Sequenced here: PBMCs, sampled from a glioma patient whose treatment included an IDH1 peptide vaccine. The source is a young man with glioma. As DNA, the CDR3 is TGTGCCAGCAGCTTTAGATGGTCTGGAAACACCATATATTTT. It is translated as CASSFRWSGNTIYF.